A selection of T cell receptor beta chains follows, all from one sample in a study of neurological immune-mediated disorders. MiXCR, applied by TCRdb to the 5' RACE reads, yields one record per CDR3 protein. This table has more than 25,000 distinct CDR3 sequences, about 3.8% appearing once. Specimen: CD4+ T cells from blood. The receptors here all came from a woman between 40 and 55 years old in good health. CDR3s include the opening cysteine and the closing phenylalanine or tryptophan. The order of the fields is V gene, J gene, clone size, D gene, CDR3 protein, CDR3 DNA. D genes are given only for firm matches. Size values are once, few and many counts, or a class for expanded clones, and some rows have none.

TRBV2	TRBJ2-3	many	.	CASSVRGNTDTQYF	TGTGCCAGCAGTGTCCGGGGGAACACAGATACGCAGTATTTT
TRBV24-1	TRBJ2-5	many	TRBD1	CATSDPGTGAQETQYF	TGTGCCACCAGTGACCCCGGGACAGGGGCCCAAGAGACCCAGTACTTC
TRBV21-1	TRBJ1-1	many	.	CASSKGKALGWVWTEAFF	TGTGCCAGCAGCAAAGGAAAAGCGTTGGGCTGGGTGTGGACTGAAGCTTTCTTT
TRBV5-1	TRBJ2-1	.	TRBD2	CASSFNSPASGGYEQFF	TGCGCCAGCAGCTTCAACTCTCCGGCTAGCGGGGGTTATGAGCAGTTCTTC
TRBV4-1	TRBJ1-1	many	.	CASSQQRAQPTEAFF	TGCGCCAGCAGCCAACAAAGGGCACAGCCCACTGAAGCTTTCTTT
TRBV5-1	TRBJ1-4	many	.	CASSFGTDEKLFF	TGCGCCAGCAGCTTCGGGACGGATGAAAAACTGTTTTTT
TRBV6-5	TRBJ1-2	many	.	CASRVRTGAHGYTF	TGTGCCAGCAGGGTCCGGACGGGGGCCCATGGCTACACCTTC
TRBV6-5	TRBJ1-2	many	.	CASRQGPGDGYTF	TGTGCCAGCAGGCAGGGTCCAGGGGATGGCTACACCTTC
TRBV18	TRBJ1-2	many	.	CASSQKDGSFNYGYTF	TGTGCCAGCTCACAAAAAGACGGATCCTTTAACTATGGCTACACCTTC
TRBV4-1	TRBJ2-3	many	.	CASSQRRLDTQYF	TGCGCCAGCAGCCAGAGGAGGCTGGATACGCAGTATTTT